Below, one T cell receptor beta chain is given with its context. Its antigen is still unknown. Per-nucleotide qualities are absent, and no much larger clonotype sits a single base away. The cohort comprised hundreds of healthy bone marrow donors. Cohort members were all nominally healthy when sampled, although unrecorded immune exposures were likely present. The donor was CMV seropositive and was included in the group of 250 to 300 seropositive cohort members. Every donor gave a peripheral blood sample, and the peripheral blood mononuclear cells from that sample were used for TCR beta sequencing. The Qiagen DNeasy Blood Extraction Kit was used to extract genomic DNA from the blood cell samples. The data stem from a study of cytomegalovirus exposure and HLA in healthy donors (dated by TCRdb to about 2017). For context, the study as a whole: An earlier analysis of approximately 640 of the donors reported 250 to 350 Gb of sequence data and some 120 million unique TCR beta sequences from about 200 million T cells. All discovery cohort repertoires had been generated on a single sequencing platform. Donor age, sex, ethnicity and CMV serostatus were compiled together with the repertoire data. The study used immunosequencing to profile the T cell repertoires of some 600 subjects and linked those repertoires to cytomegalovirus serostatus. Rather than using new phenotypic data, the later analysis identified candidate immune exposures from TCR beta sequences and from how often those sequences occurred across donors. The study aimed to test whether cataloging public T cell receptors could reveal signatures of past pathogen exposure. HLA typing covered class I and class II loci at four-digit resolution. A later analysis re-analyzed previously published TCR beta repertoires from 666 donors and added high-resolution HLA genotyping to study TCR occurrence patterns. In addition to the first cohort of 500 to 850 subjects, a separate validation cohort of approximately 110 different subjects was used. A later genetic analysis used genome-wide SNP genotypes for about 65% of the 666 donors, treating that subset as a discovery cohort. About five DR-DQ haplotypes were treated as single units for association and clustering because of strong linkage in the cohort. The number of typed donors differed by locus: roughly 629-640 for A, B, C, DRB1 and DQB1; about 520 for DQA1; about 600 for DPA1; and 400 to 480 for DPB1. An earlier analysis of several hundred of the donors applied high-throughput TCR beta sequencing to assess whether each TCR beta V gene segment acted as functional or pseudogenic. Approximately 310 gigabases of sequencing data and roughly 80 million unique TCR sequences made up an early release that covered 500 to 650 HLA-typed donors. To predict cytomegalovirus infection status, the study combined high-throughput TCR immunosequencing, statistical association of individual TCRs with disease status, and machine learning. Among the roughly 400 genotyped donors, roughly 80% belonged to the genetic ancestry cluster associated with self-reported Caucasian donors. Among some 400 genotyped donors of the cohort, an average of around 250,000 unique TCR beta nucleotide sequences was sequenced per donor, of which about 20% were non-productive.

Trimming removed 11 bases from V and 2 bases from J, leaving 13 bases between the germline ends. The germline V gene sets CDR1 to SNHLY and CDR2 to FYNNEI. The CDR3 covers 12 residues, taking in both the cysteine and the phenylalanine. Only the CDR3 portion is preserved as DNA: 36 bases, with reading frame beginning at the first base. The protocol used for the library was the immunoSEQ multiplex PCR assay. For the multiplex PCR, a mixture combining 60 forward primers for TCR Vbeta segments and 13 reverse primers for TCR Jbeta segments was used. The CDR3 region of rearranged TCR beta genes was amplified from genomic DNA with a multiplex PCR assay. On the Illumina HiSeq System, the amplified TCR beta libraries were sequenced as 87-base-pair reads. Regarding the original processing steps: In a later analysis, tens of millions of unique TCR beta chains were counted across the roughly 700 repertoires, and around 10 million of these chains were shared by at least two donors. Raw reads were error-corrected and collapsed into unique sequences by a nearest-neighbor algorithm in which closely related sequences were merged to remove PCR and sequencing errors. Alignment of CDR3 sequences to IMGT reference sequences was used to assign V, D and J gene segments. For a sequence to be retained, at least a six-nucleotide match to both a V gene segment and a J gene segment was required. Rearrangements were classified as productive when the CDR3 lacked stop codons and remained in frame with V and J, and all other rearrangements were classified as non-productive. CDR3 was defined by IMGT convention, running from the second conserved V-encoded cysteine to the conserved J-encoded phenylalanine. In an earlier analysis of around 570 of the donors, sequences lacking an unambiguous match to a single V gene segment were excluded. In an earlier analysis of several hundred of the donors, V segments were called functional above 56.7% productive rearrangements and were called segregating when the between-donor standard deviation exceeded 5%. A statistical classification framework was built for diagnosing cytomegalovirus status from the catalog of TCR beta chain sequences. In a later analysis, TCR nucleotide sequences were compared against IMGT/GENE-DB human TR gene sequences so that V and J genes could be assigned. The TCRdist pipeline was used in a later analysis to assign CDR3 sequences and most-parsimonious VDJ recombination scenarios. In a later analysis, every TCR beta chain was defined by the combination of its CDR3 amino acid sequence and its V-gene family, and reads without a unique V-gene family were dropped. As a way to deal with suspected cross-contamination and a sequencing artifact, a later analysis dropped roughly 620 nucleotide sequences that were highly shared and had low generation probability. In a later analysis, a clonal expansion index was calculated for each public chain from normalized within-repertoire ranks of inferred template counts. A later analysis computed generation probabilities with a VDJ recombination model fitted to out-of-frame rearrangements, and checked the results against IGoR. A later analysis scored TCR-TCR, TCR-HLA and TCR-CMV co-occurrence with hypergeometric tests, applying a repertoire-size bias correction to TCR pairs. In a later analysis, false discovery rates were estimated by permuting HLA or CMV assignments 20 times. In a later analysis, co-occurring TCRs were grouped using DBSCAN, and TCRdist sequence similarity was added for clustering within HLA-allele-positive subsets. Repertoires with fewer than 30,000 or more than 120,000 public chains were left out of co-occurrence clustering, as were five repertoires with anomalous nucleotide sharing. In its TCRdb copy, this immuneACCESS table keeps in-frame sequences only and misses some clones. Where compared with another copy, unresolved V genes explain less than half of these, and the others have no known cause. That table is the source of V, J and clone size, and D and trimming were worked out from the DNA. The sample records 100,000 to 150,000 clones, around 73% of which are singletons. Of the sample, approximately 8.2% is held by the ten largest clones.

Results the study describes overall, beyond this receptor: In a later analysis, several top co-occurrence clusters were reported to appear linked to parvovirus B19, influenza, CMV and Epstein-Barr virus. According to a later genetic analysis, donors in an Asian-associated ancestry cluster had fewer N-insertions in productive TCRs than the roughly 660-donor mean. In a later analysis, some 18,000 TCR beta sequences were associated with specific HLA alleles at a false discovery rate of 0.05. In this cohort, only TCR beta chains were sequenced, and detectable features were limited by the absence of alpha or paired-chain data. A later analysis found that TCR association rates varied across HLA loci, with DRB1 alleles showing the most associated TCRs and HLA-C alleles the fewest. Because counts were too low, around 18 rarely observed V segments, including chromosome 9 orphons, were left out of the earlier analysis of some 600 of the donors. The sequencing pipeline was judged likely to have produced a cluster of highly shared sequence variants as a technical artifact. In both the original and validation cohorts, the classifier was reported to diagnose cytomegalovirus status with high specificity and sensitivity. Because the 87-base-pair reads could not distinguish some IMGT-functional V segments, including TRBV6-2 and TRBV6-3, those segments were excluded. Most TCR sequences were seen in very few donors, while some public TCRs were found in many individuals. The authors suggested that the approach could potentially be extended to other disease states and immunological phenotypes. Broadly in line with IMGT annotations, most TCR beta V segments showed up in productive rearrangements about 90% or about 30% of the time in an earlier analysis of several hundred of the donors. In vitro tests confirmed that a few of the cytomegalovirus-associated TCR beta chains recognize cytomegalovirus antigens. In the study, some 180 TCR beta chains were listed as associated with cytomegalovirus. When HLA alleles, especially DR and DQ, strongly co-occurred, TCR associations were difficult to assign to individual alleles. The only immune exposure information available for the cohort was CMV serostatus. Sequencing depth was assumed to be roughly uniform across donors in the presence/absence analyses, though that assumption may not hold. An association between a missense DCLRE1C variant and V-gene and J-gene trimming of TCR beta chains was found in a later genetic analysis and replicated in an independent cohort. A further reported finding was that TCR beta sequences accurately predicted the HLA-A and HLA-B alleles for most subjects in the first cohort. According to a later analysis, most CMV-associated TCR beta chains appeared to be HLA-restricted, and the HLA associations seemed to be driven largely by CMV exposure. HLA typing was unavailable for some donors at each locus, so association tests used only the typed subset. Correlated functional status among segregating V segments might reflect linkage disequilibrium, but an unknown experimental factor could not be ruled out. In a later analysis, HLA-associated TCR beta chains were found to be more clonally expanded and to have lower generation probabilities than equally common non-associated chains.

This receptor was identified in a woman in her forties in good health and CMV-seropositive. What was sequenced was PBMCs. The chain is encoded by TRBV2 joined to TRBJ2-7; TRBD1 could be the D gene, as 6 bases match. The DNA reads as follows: TGTGCCGTCCGGGACATAGCCTACGAGCAGTACTTC. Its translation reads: CAVRDIAYEQYF. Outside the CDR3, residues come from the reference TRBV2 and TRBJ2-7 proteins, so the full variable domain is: EPEVTQTPSHQVTQMGQEVILRCVPISNHLYFYWYRQILGQKVEFLVSFYNNEISEKSEIFDDQFSVERPDGSNFTLKIRSTKLEDSAMYFCAVRDIAYEQYFGPGTRLTVT.